One sample yielded the 19 T cell receptor beta chains listed below, sequenced in a study of cytomegalovirus exposure and HLA in healthy donors. The PCR was carried out with 60 Vbeta primers and 13 Jbeta primers. The assay was immunoSEQ multiplex PCR, and TCRdb's table has in-frame clones only and misses some. The table shows 200,000 to 250,000 clones, with over 80% occurring only once. What was sequenced was PBMCs. These receptors all stem from a woman aged 40 to 50 in good health and CMV-seropositive.

The chain recombines TRBV4-1 with TRBJ1-4; no reliable D call. Trimming stripped 5 bases from V and 5 bases from J, with 15 bases between. This CDR3 contains 15 residues. CDR1 is MGHRA and CDR2 is YSYEKL in the germline V gene. In DNA form, the CDR3 reads TGCGCCAGCAGCTCCCCAGGAAGGAAAAATGAAAAACTGTTTTTT. The encoded protein is CASSSPGRKNEKLFF.

The chain links TRBV7-2 to TRBJ2-7; a possible D gene is TRBD2 (5 bases). The V gene lost 5 bases and the J gene lost 0 bases, with 14 bases spanning the gap. The CDR3 is made up of 15 amino acids. Germline values: CDR1 SGHTA, CDR2 FQGNSA. The CDR3 DNA is TGTGCCAGCAGCCCCCGGATGGGGAGCTCCTACGAGCAGTACTTC. Encoded protein: CASSPRMGSSYEQYF.

The CDR3 spells CASSLNRANEQFF. In nucleotides, the CDR3 is TGTGCCAGCAGCTTGAACAGGGCCAATGAGCAGTTCTTC. The rearrangement joins TRBV5-8 to TRBJ2-1; D is perhaps TRBD1 (6 bases). CDR3 length equals 13 residues. V was pared by 1 base and J by 6 bases, with 8 bases between. The germline gives CDR1 SGHTS, CDR2 YDEGEE.

The chain couples TRBV29-1 to TRBJ1-1, with D hard to call. The V gene's germline CDR1 is SQVTM and CDR2 ANQGSEA. The V gene lost 7 bases and the J gene lost 6 bases, with 12 bases spanning the gap. This CDR3 is built from 11 residues. The CDR3 bases are TGCAGCGCTAGGACTGAGGCTGAAGCTTTCTTT. Protein product: CSARTEAEAFF.

The CDR3 here is CASSLRAGWGTTGLAVTGELFF. In nucleotides, the CDR3 is TGCGCCAGCAGTCTAAGGGCAGGGTGGGGTACTACAGGACTAGCGGTAACCGGGGAGCTGTTTTTT. The rearrangement links TRBV4-3 to TRBJ2-2; 10 nucleotides agree with TRBD2. The CDR3 is made up of 22 amino acids. Germline loops: CDR1 LGHNA, CDR2 YSLEER. Losses at the gene ends were 6 bases for V and 5 bases for J; bases not matched to a gene: 27.

The chain combines TRBV10-3 with TRBJ2-7, with 7 positions matching TRBD1. V lost 9 bases and J lost 0; bases outside the gene matches: 8. The germline V gene has CDR1 ENHRY and CDR2 SYGVKD. This CDR3 has 14 amino acids. CDR3 in DNA: TGTGCCATTCGTTCAGGGGGAAGCTCCTACGAGCAGTACTTC. It yields the protein CAIRSGGSSYEQYF.

The chain uses TRBV7-2 and TRBJ2-7; 7 bases are shared with TRBD1. Germline values: CDR1 SGHTA, CDR2 FQGNSA. The CDR3 is 18 amino acids. Unmatched junction bases numbered 24, after V lost 6 bases and J lost 7 bases. The DNA for the CDR3 is TGTGCCAGCAGTCCTACAGGGGACCGGGACATCGTACTTGGGGAGCAGTACTTC. Its translation is CASSPTGDRDIVLGEQYF.

The rearrangement uses TRBV19 and TRBJ2-5; the D is unclear. Germline assignment: CDR1 LNHDA and CDR2 SQIVND (reference sequence). V lost 1 base and J lost 4, with 7 bases in between. CDR3 length: 13 amino acids. CDR3 amino acids: CASSIGLGETQYF. The CDR3 DNA reads as TGTGCCAGTAGTATAGGCCTAGGAGAGACCCAGTACTTC.

The chain employs TRBV29-1 and TRBJ2-3, with 8 positions matching TRBD2. CDR1 SQVTM and CDR2 ANQGSEA come from the germline V gene. The junction had 4 bases not matched to a gene; V was cut back by 0 bases and J by 2 bases. The CDR3 covers 15 residues. The CDR3 bases are TGCAGCGTTGAAGATAGTAGCGGGGCCACAGATACGCAGTATTTT. Residues: CSVEDSSGATDTQYF.

CDR3 protein: CSVVAQGALNTEAFF. The CDR3 nucleotides are TGCAGCGTCGTGGCGCAGGGGGCCCTGAACACTGAAGCTTTCTTT. The chain is built from TRBV29-1 and TRBJ1-1; 8 nucleotides line up with TRBD1. The CDR3 length is 15 residues. The V and J ends lost 6 bases and 0 bases, in that order; junction bases with no gene match: 9. Germline V lookup: CDR1 SQVTM, CDR2 ANQGSEA.

This clone has just a few counts. This sequence joins TRBV7-3 and TRBJ2-3; 13 bases fit TRBD2. Germline CDR1 and CDR2: SGHTA and FQGTGA. The length of the CDR3 is 17 residues. Trimming took 5 bases from V and 2 from J; bases not matched to a gene: 7. The CDR3 is CASSAQLAGGPTDTQYF. CDR3 DNA: TGTGCCAGCAGCGCTCAACTAGCGGGAGGGCCCACAGATACGCAGTATTTT.

The J gene is TRBJ2-7, the V gene TRBV10-3, with D tentatively TRBD1 (6 bases). The CDR3 is 17 residues long. Germline CDR1 and CDR2: ENHRY and SYGVKD. V lost 0 bases and J lost 4, with 19 bases in between. The CDR3 spells CAISESSVPLRGYEQYF. The CDR3 DNA follows: TGTGCCATCAGTGAGTCGTCGGTCCCCCTGAGGGGGTACGAGCAGTACTTC.

The chain couples TRBV11-3 to TRBJ2-2; TRBD1 agrees at 8 bases. The CDR3 covers 14 residues. The junction had 6 bases not matched to a gene; V was cut back by 4 bases and J by 8 bases. Germline assignment: CDR1 SGHNT and CDR2 YENEEA. The CDR3 loop is CASSSGTGGGELFF. CDR3 coding DNA: TGTGCCAGCAGCTCGGGGACAGGAGGAGGGGAGCTGTTTTTT. The entire variable domain, with the rest obtained from reference TRBV11-3 and TRBJ2-2, is as follows: EAGVVQSPRYKIIEKKQPVAFWCNPISGHNTLYWYLQNLGQGPELLIRYENEEAVDDSQLPKDRFSAERLKGVDSTLKIQPAELGDSAVYLCASSSGTGGGELFFGEGSRLTVL.

This chain connects TRBV4-1 to TRBJ2-1; tentatively, D is TRBD2 (6 bases). Per germline, CDR1 MGHRA and CDR2 YSYEKL. The CDR3 has 14 amino acids. Trimming left V 2 bases short and J 5 bases short, with 10 bases between. The CDR3 here is CASSQPTSNNEQFF. The CDR3 bases are TGCGCCAGCAGCCAACCAACTAGCAACAATGAGCAGTTCTTC.

This clone was seen more than once but under ten times. This chain links TRBV14 with TRBJ1-2; the match to TRBD1 covers 9 bases. The germline gives CDR1 SGHDN, CDR2 FVKESK. CDR3 length: 13 amino acids. V shed 6 bases, J shed 4 bases, and the junction held 3 bases outside the gene matches. The CDR3 region has the DNA TGTGCCAGCAGAGAACAGGGGGCCTATGGCTACACCTTC. It codes for CASREQGAYGYTF.

The chain's CDR3 is CASSQGWGRPNEKLFF. The CDR3 DNA sequence: TGCGCCAGCAGCCAAGGATGGGGGCGGCCTAATGAAAAACTGTTTTTT. The V call is TRBV4-3, the J call TRBJ1-4; possible D gene TRBD1, 6 bases. V was shortened by 1 base and J by 3 bases, with 12 bases between the two germline ends. Germline loops: CDR1 LGHNA, CDR2 YSLEER. The CDR3 spans 16 residues.

The V gene is TRBV7-8, the J gene TRBJ1-1; D ambiguous. Germline values: CDR1 SGHVS, CDR2 FQNEAQ. The CDR3 length is 13 residues. V was clipped by 4 bases and J by 2 bases, with 8 bases between them. CDR3 region: CASSSQVNTEAFF. DNA for the CDR3: TGTGCCAGCAGCTCGCAGGTCAACACTGAAGCTTTCTTT. Full variable domain (remainder filled in from reference TRBV7-8 and TRBJ1-1): GAGVSQSPRYKVAKRGQDVALRCDPISGHVSLFWYQQALGQGPEFLTYFQNEAQLDKSGLPSDRFFAERPEGSVSTLKIQRTQQEDSAVYLCASSSQVNTEAFFGQGTRLTVV.

The J gene is TRBJ1-1, the V gene TRBV11-2; 8 positions match TRBD1. The CDR3 runs 15 residues. From germline, CDR1 is SGHAT and CDR2 FQNNGV. V was pared by 4 bases and J by 0 bases, with 4 bases of the junction left unmatched. As DNA, the CDR3 is TGTGCCAGCAGCTCCCTGGACAGGGTGAACACTGAAGCTTTCTTT. Translated, it gives CASSSLDRVNTEAFF.

The J gene is TRBJ2-7, the V gene TRBV11-3, with TRBD2 as a possible D gene (5 bases). The CDR3 runs to 13 residues. Germline V gives CDR1 SGHNT, CDR2 YENEEA. V was pared by 1 base and J by 7 bases, with 11 bases between. CDR3 loop: CASSLVTGREQYF. CDR3 nucleotide sequence: TGTGCCAGCAGCTTAGTGACGGGGAGAGAGCAGTACTTC.